This TCR beta chain was obtained from a study of cytomegalovirus exposure and HLA in healthy donors. Study background: Earlier results showed some 120 million unique TCR beta sequences derived from approximately 180 million T cells. Around 78 million unique TCR sequences came from HLA-typed donors in an early release.

Remarks on this clone: Its antigen is as yet unknown.

13 Jbeta primers and 60 Vbeta primers were used for the PCR. This table comes from immunoSEQ multiplex PCR, and its TCRdb copy is limited to in-frame clones, with some not included. The table shows around 200,000 clones, with 75% to 85% occurring only once. Overall study results and limits: A later analysis showed HLA-associated TCR beta chains outstripping equally common others in clonal expansion.

There are 16 residues in the CDR3. J gave up 4 bases and V 4 bases, and 11 bases lay outside the gene matches. Germline loops: CDR1 SGHRS, CDR2 YFSETQ. Though nominally healthy at sampling, donors likely had unrecorded immune exposures. This TCR was recovered from a woman between 50 and 59 years old in good health and CMV-seronegative. What was sequenced was PBMCs. This chain uses TRBV5-1 with TRBJ2-1; 7 bases match TRBD1. DNA for the CDR3: TGCGCCAGCAGCGGAGAGGGGGCGGCTCAATACAATGAGCAGTTCTTC. It is translated as CASSGEGAAQYNEQFF.